This is a list of T cell receptor beta chains from one sample in a study of blood T cell repertoires in COVID-19. Some clones are missing from TCRdb's copy, which holds only in-frame ones; the method was immunoSEQ multiplex PCR. The top ten hold 3.9% of the sample, which has 300,000 to 400,000 clones, 85% to 95% seen once. Sequencing used PBMCs or T cells enriched from blood (not recorded which). The receptors here all came from a woman aged 25 to 39 who had been exposed to COVID-19. CDR3s include the opening cysteine and the closing phenylalanine or tryptophan. A D gene is named only where the DNA matches it firmly. Clone size is not always given. Where it is, it says once, few, many or a class for expanded clones.

size: once; J: TRBJ1-1; V: TRBV2; length: 16; D: .; DNA: TGTGCCAGCAGACAGGTGCGGGGATTCATGAACACTGAAGCTTTCTTT; CDR3: CASRQVRGFMNTEAFF
size: once; J: TRBJ2-7; V: TRBV30; length: 14; D: TRBD1; DNA: TGTGCCTGGGAGCCGGGACAGGGAACCTACGAGCAGTACTTC; CDR3: CAWEPGQGTYEQYF
size: .; J: TRBJ2-1; V: TRBV7-2; length: 15; D: TRBD1; DNA: TGTGCCAGCAGCTTGGGACAGGGCTCCTACAATGAGCAGTTCTTC; CDR3: CASSLGQGSYNEQFF
size: .; J: TRBJ1-4; V: TRBV12-3/TRBV12-4; length: 13; D: TRBD1; DNA: TGTGCCAGCAGCGACAGGGCTAATGAAAAACTGTTTTTT; CDR3: CASSDRANEKLFF
size: few; J: TRBJ2-4; V: TRBV6-5; length: 13; D: TRBD1; DNA: TGTGCCATCGGCCGGGACAGCCTAGACATTCAGTACTTC; CDR3: CAIGRDSLDIQYF
size: .; J: TRBJ2-2; V: TRBV9; length: 15; D: .; DNA: TGTGCCAGCAGCAGCGGGCACTTAACAACCGGGGAGCTGTTTTTT; CDR3: CASSSGHLTTGELFF
size: .; J: TRBJ1-2; V: TRBV2; length: 13; D: TRBD1; DNA: TGTGCCAGCAGTGAACAGGGGGAAGCTGGCTACACCTTC; CDR3: CASSEQGEAGYTF
size: .; J: TRBJ1-5; V: TRBV3-1/TRBV3-2; length: 17; D: .; DNA: TGTGCCAGCAGCCCAAGAGAGGGGCAGGGGAGCAATCAGCCCCAGCATTTT; CDR3: CASSPREGQGSNQPQHF
size: .; J: TRBJ2-7; V: TRBV6-1; length: 16; D: TRBD1; DNA: TGTGCCAGCAGTGGTAAATGGACAGGGGGCTACTACGAGCAGTACTTC; CDR3: CASSGKWTGGYYEQYF
size: .; J: TRBJ2-7; V: TRBV3-1/TRBV3-2; length: 15; D: TRBD1; DNA: TGTGCCAGCAGCCAGGGGACAGGGGGTGGCTACGAGCAGTACTTC; CDR3: CASSQGTGGGYEQYF
size: .; J: TRBJ1-4; V: TRBV20-1; length: 11; D: .; DNA: TGCAGTGCTAGAAGAGGTGAAAAACTGTTTTTT; CDR3: CSARRGEKLFF
size: .; J: TRBJ2-1; V: TRBV5-1; length: 16; D: .; DNA: TGCGCCAGCAGCTTGTTTTCGCCAGGGGGGAACAATGAGCAGTTCTTC; CDR3: CASSLFSPGGNNEQFF
size: .; J: TRBJ1-1; V: TRBV7-2; length: 15; D: .; DNA: TGTGCCAGCAGCTTAGTCCCTTCGGGGAACACTGAAGCTTTCTTT; CDR3: CASSLVPSGNTEAFF
size: .; J: TRBJ2-3; V: TRBV5-1; length: 14; D: .; DNA: TGCGCCAGCAGCTTGGGGGGGCCCTCAGATACGCAGTATTTT; CDR3: CASSLGGPSDTQYF
size: .; J: TRBJ1-2; V: TRBV27; length: 14; D: .; DNA: TGTGCCAGCAGTACGCGGGGGCGAGGCTATGGCTACACCTTC; CDR3: CASSTRGRGYGYTF
size: .; J: TRBJ2-2; V: TRBV7-7; length: 15; D: TRBD1; DNA: TGTGCCAGCAGCCCAGGACAGGGGGGTACCGGGGAGCTGTTTTTT; CDR3: CASSPGQGGTGELFF
size: few; J: TRBJ2-2; V: TRBV5-1; length: 15; D: .; DNA: TGCGCCAGCAGCTTGGCGGCAGGGAACACCGGGGAGCTGTTTTTT; CDR3: CASSLAAGNTGELFF
size: .; J: TRBJ1-2; V: TRBV6-6; length: 14; D: .; DNA: TGTGCCAGCAGTTACACCATGGAGGCCTATGGCTACACCTTC; CDR3: CASSYTMEAYGYTF
size: .; J: TRBJ2-1; V: TRBV4-3; length: 16; D: TRBD2; DNA: TGCGCCAGCAGCCAACCGGGACTAGCGGCTTTCAATGAGCAGTTCTTC; CDR3: CASSQPGLAAFNEQFF
size: .; J: TRBJ2-3; V: TRBV2; length: 15; D: TRBD1; DNA: TGTGCCAGCACCAAAAGGGGGCTAGCAGCAGATACGCAGTATTTT; CDR3: CASTKRGLAADTQYF
size: .; J: TRBJ1-1; V: TRBV6-2/TRBV6-3; length: 16; D: TRBD1; DNA: TGTGCCAGCAGCCGGGACAGGGGGATTATGAACACTGAAGCTTTCTTT; CDR3: CASSRDRGIMNTEAFF
size: .; J: TRBJ1-2; V: TRBV25-1; length: 12; D: .; DNA: TGTGCCAGCAGTGAATTTGGGGGCAAGAACACCTTC; CDR3: CASSEFGGKNTF
size: .; J: TRBJ1-1; V: TRBV7-2; length: 13; D: .; DNA: TGTGCCAGCAGCTTAGGCCAGGGGACTGAAGCTTTCTTT; CDR3: CASSLGQGTEAFF
size: .; J: TRBJ1-4; V: TRBV5-4; length: 17; D: .; DNA: TGTGCCAGCAGCCCCCGAGATGGGAGGGATTATAATGAAAAACTGTTTTTT; CDR3: CASSPRDGRDYNEKLFF
size: .; J: TRBJ1-3; V: TRBV6-5; length: 13; D: .; DNA: TGTGCGAGCGGAGGGTTGTCTGGAAACACCATATATTTT; CDR3: CASGGLSGNTIYF
size: .; J: TRBJ2-1; V: TRBV7-2; length: 11; D: .; DNA: TGTGCCAGCAGCTTAGTGTTGCTACAGTTCTTC; CDR3: CASSLVLLQFF
size: .; J: TRBJ1-5; V: TRBV4-1; length: 16; D: .; DNA: TGCGCCAGCAGCCAGCTACCGCCCCATAGCAATCAGCCCCAGCATTTT; CDR3: CASSQLPPHSNQPQHF
size: .; J: TRBJ2-7; V: TRBV4-3; length: 18; D: TRBD1; DNA: TGCGCCAGCAGCCAAGACGCCCAGGACAGGGGACTCTCCTACGAGCAGTACTTC; CDR3: CASSQDAQDRGLSYEQYF
size: .; J: TRBJ2-7; V: TRBV6-2/TRBV6-3; length: 13; D: .; DNA: TGTGCCAGCAGCCCGAGACAGGTCTACGAGCAGTACTTC; CDR3: CASSPRQVYEQYF
size: .; J: TRBJ1-2; V: TRBV5-4; length: 16; D: .; DNA: TGTGCCAGCAGCTTGGGAGGGGCAGGGGCTAACTATGGCTACACCTTC; CDR3: CASSLGGAGANYGYTF
size: .; J: TRBJ2-7; V: TRBV6-5; length: 13; D: TRBD1; DNA: TGTGCCAGCAGGGGACAGGGAGGATACGAGCAGTACTTC; CDR3: CASRGQGGYEQYF
size: .; J: TRBJ2-2; V: TRBV5-4; length: 16; D: .; DNA: TGTGCCAGCAGCTTGGGGGGAGGTCAAAAAAGTAGGGAGCTGTTTTTT; CDR3: CASSLGGGQKSRELFF
size: .; J: TRBJ2-1; V: TRBV5-1; length: 14; D: .; DNA: TGCGCCAGCAGCTTGACTAGGGCCCTCGATGAGCAGTTCTTC; CDR3: CASSLTRALDEQFF
size: few; J: TRBJ2-1; V: TRBV4-1; length: 15; D: TRBD2; DNA: TGCGCCAGCAGCCTCGAGCGGGGCTCCTACAATGAGCAGTTCTTC; CDR3: CASSLERGSYNEQFF
size: .; J: TRBJ2-1; V: TRBV5-4; length: 15; D: .; DNA: TGTGCCAGCAGCTTGGAGGACAGCTTCTACAATGAGCAGTTCTTC; CDR3: CASSLEDSFYNEQFF
size: .; J: TRBJ1-1; V: TRBV6-5; length: 12; D: .; DNA: TGTGCCAGCAGCTCAGGGTACACTGAAGCTTTCTTT; CDR3: CASSSGYTEAFF
size: .; J: TRBJ2-3; V: TRBV3-1/TRBV3-2; length: 16; D: .; DNA: TGTGCCAGCAGCCCCGATTGGGGCGGGAAGACAGATACGCAGTATTTT; CDR3: CASSPDWGGKTDTQYF
size: .; J: TRBJ1-2; V: TRBV6-1; length: 14; D: .; DNA: TGTGCCAGCAGTGAAGCCGGGGGAGGCTATGGCTACACCTTC; CDR3: CASSEAGGGYGYTF
size: .; J: TRBJ2-7; V: TRBV29-1; length: 12; D: .; DNA: TGCAGCGTCCGGCAGGGGGGCGCCGAGCAGTACTTC; CDR3: CSVRQGGAEQYF
size: once; J: TRBJ2-2; V: TRBV5-1; length: 16; D: .; DNA: TGCGCCAGCAGCTATGGGGGCAGGACAGCCACCGGGGAGCTGTTTTTT; CDR3: CASSYGGRTATGELFF
size: .; J: TRBJ1-6; V: TRBV11-2; length: 16; D: .; DNA: TGTGCCAGCAGCTGGGAGAATCCGCGATATAATTCACCCCTCCACTTT; CDR3: CASSWENPRYNSPLHF
size: .; J: TRBJ2-2; V: TRBV7-2; length: 15; D: .; DNA: TGTGCCAGCAGCTTAGACCTGGGGGGAAGCGGGGAGCTGTTTTTT; CDR3: CASSLDLGGSGELFF
size: .; J: TRBJ2-7; V: TRBV29-1; length: 11; D: TRBD1; DNA: TGCAGCGTTACCACAGGGGTCGAGCAGTACTTC; CDR3: CSVTTGVEQYF
size: .; J: TRBJ2-1; V: TRBV12-3/TRBV12-4; length: 12; D: TRBD1; DNA: TGTGCCAGCAGCAGTGACAGGGGTGAGCAGTTCTTC; CDR3: CASSSDRGEQFF
size: .; J: TRBJ2-5; V: TRBV4-2; length: 15; D: .; DNA: TGTGCCAGCAGCCAAGGGACTCCGGCGGATGAGACCCAGTACTTC; CDR3: CASSQGTPADETQYF
size: .; J: TRBJ1-1; V: TRBV9; length: 15; D: .; DNA: TGTGCCAGCAGCGTAGGGGGCAGGGAGGCTACTGAAGCTTTCTTT; CDR3: CASSVGGREATEAFF
size: .; J: TRBJ1-6; V: TRBV27; length: 14; D: .; DNA: TGTGCCAGCAGTTTAATCATCCGGGATTCACCCCTCCACTTT; CDR3: CASSLIIRDSPLHF
size: .; J: TRBJ1-3; V: TRBV2; length: 13; D: .; DNA: TGTGCCAGCGCGCGGGAAGGGGAGGGCACCATATATTTT; CDR3: CASAREGEGTIYF
size: .; J: TRBJ1-5; V: TRBV3-1/TRBV3-2; length: 17; D: .; DNA: TGTGCCAGCAGCCAAGACGGATCATCAGTCCAGGGTCAGCCCCAGCATTTT; CDR3: CASSQDGSSVQGQPQHF
size: .; J: TRBJ2-3; V: TRBV4-2; length: 17; D: TRBD2; DNA: TGTGCCAGCAGCCAAGATAGAACTAGCGGTAGCACAGATACGCAGTATTTT; CDR3: CASSQDRTSGSTDTQYF
size: .; J: TRBJ1-4; V: TRBV10-2; length: 13; D: .; DNA: TGCGCCACCACTCAGGAGGTTAATGAAAAACTGTTTTTT; CDR3: CATTQEVNEKLFF
size: once; J: TRBJ2-7; V: TRBV6-5; length: 13; D: TRBD1; DNA: TGTGCCACCCAGGGGGACAGGGGCAACGAGCAGTACTTC; CDR3: CATQGDRGNEQYF
size: .; J: TRBJ1-2; V: TRBV14; length: 13; D: TRBD1; DNA: TGTGCCAGCAGTTTGGGACAGTACTATGGCTACACCTTC; CDR3: CASSLGQYYGYTF
size: few; J: TRBJ1-6; V: TRBV27; length: 14; D: .; DNA: TGTGCCAGCAGTTTATCTTTAGGGAGTTCACCCCTCCACTTT; CDR3: CASSLSLGSSPLHF
size: .; J: TRBJ2-1; V: TRBV7-2; length: 15; D: TRBD2; DNA: TGTGCCAGCAGCTTAGTCGGGGGGGCCTACAATGAGCAGTTCTTC; CDR3: CASSLVGGAYNEQFF
size: .; J: TRBJ2-5; V: TRBV7-9; length: 15; D: TRBD1; DNA: TGTGCCAGCAGCCCCCGGACAGGGGGCGTAGAGACCCAGTACTTC; CDR3: CASSPRTGGVETQYF
size: .; J: TRBJ1-3; V: TRBV7-2; length: 13; D: .; DNA: TGTGCCAGCAGACTATACTCTGGAAACACCATATATTTT; CDR3: CASRLYSGNTIYF
size: .; J: TRBJ2-1; V: TRBV18; length: 17; D: TRBD2; DNA: TGTGCCAGCTCACCCCGACTAGCGGGGAGCTCCTACAATGAGCAGTTCTTC; CDR3: CASSPRLAGSSYNEQFF
size: few; J: TRBJ1-1; V: TRBV4-1; length: 15; D: .; DNA: TGCGCCAGCAGCCAAGAAACAGGGCGTACCGCTGAAGCTTTCTTT; CDR3: CASSQETGRTAEAFF
size: .; J: TRBJ1-1; V: TRBV25-1; length: 14; D: TRBD1; DNA: TGTGCCAGCAGTTGGACAGGGAGGAACACTGAAGCTTTCTTT; CDR3: CASSWTGRNTEAFF